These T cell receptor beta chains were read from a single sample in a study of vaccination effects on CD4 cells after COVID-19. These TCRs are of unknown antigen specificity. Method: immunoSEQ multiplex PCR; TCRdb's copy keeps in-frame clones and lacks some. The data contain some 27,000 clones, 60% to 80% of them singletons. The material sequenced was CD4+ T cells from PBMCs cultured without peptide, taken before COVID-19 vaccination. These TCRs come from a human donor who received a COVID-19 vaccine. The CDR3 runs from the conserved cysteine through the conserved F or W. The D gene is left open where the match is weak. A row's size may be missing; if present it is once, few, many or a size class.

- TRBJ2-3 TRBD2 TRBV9 CASSVGTSGVTDTQYF TGTGCCAGCAGCGTAGGGACTAGCGGGGTCACAGATACGCAGTATTTT
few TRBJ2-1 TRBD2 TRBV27 CASRSLRGREMGYNEQFF TGTGCCAGCAGATCGTTACGCGGGCGGGAGATGGGTTACAATGAGCAGTTCTTC
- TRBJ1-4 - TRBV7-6 CASSSRGGRSEKLFF TGTGCCAGCAGCTCAAGAGGGGGAAGGAGTGAAAAACTGTTTTTT
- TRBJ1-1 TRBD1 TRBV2 CASSFTGGEAFF TGTGCCAGCAGTTTCACAGGGGGAGAAGCTTTCTTT
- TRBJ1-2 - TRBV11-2 CASSPGQSYGYTF TGTGCCAGCAGCCCCGGACAGAGCTATGGCTACACCTTC
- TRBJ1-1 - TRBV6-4 CASRRTMNTEAFF TGTGCCAGCCGACGTACCATGAACACTGAAGCTTTCTTT
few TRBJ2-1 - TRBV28 CASRDGPSYNEQFF TGTGCCAGCAGAGACGGCCCCTCCTACAATGAGCAGTTCTTC
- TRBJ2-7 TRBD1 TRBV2 CASSLDRGRYEQYF TGTGCCAGCAGCCTGGACAGGGGGAGGTACGAGCAGTACTTC
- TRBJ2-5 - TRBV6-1 CASSYSRQETQYF TGTGCCAGCAGTTATTCTCGCCAAGAGACCCAGTACTTC
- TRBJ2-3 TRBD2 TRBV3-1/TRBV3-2 CASSLRRAGGYTDTQYF TGTGCCAGCAGCCTGAGGCGAGCGGGGGGGTACACAGATACGCAGTATTTT
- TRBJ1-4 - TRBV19 CASRLFRGDEGEKLFF TGTGCCAGTAGGTTGTTCCGGGGTGATGAGGGTGAAAAACTGTTTTTT
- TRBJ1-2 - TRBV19 CASSISGVYGYTF TGTGCCAGTAGTATTTCAGGGGTCTATGGCTACACCTTC
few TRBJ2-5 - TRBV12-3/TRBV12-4 CASSYYLFETQYF TGTGCCAGCAGTTACTATTTATTCGAGACCCAGTACTTC
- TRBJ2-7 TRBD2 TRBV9 CASSVASGGAYEQYF TGTGCCAGCAGCGTAGCTAGCGGGGGGGCCTACGAGCAGTACTTC
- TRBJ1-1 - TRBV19 CASTQRGARGTEAFF TGTGCCAGTACCCAACGTGGGGCACGGGGCACTGAAGCTTTCTTT
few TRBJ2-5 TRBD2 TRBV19 CASGTSGQETQYF TGTGCCAGTGGGACTAGCGGGCAAGAGACCCAGTACTTC
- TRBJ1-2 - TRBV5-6 CASSLFSYGYTF TGTGCCAGCAGCTTGTTTTCATATGGCTACACCTTC
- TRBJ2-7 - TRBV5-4 CASSLKTPSYEQYF TGTGCCAGCAGCCTCAAAACACCTTCCTACGAGCAGTACTTC
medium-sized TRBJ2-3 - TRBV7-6 CASSLNYGPWRDTQYF TGTGCCAGCAGCTTAAATTATGGGCCTTGGAGGGATACGCAGTATTTT
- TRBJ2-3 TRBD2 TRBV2 CASRATSGGPSTQYF TGTGCCAGCAGGGCTACTAGCGGTGGGCCAAGTACGCAGTATTTT
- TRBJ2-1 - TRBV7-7 CASSLGRLVSYNEQFF TGTGCCAGCAGCTTAGGTAGACTGGTCTCCTACAATGAGCAGTTCTTC
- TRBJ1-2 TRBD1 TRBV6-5 CASSYSIAGGNYGYTF TGTGCCAGCAGTTACTCGATAGCAGGGGGAAACTATGGCTACACCTTC
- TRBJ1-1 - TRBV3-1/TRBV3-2 CASRRTHTGSEAFF TGTGCCAGCAGACGCACCCATACGGGGTCCGAAGCTTTCTTT
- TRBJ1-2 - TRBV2 CAPQSGTDYGYTF TGTGCCCCCCAATCGGGTACGGACTATGGCTACACCTTC
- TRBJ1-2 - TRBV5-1 CASTKDPINYGYTF TGCGCCAGCACTAAGGACCCAATCAACTATGGCTACACCTTC
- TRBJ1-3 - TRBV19 CATSTMDRGRTSSGNTIYF TGTGCCACCTCAACAATGGATAGGGGCCGTACCTCTTCTGGAAACACCATATATTTT
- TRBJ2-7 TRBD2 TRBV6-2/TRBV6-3 CASSYPPWVAGGSYEQYF TGTGCCAGCAGTTACCCCCCCTGGGTAGCGGGGGGCTCCTACGAGCAGTACTTC
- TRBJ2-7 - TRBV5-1 CASSPARSGAAYEQYF TGCGCCAGCAGCCCCGCTCGATCAGGAGCGGCCTACGAGCAGTACTTC
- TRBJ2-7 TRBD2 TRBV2 CASSPQRTSGIYEQYF TGTGCCAGCAGTCCACAACGGACTAGCGGGATCTACGAGCAGTACTTC